This T cell receptor beta chain was obtained from a study of blood T cell repertoires in COVID-19 (dated by TCRdb to between 2020 and 2021). Describing the broader study: Samples covering the acute and convalescent phases of COVID-19 were provided by collaborators in the United States, Italy and Spain. A freely available public database, intended as a resource for researchers studying the immune response to SARS-CoV-2, is where the repertoires were released. The material from the prospective study consisted of cDNA or gDNA derived from T cells, B-cell-depleted T cells, or PBMCs. The samples were drawn from two sources: the first 160 participants of the ongoing ImmuneRACE study, and 1,200 or so subjects contributed by 6 global collaborators. Sample metadata almost always included a de-identified subject ID, COVID-19 status, age in years and sex. Subjects who had been exposed to COVID-19, were actively infected with it, or had recovered from it provided the deeply sampled blood TCRbeta repertoires that made up the dataset. Where HLA class I and class II types were available, the types were taken from metadata supplied by the sample provider, not from assay-based typing.

Summary of the overall study and its limitations: The quantity of clinical and demographic metadata differed by source and by participant and was supplied without curation.

Participants in the prospective study were enrolled through a virtual design, were aged about 18 to 100 years, and lived in approximately 25 United States geographic areas. In the prospective study, cohorts were assigned on the basis of participant-reported clinical history obtained from a screening survey and a study questionnaire. Recovered participants in ImmuneRACE Cohort 3 were defined by two consecutive negative NP/OP PCR tests, clearance by a healthcare professional, or resolution of symptoms. Mobile phlebotomists in the prospective study collected whole blood, serum and a nasopharyngeal or oropharyngeal swab from every participant. Prospective study participants could optionally give additional blood draws and questionnaires over a roughly two-month period. Blood samples from the prospective study were shipped frozen or at room temperature prior to DNA extraction. Reading from cysteine to phenylalanine, the CDR3 counts 15 amino acids. Only the CDR3 part of the read is kept: 45 bases, read in frame from the first base.

The immunoSEQ Assay, a bias-controlled multiplex PCR, was used to amplify TCRbeta CDR3 regions from genomic DNA. Under the source paper's analysis protocol: The number of nucleated cells in each sample was estimated from the amplification of reference gene primers within the assay. Sequence reads were collapsed and filtered to measure the absolute abundance of every unique TCRbeta CDR3 rearrangement. Productive Simpson clonality was computed per sample as the square root of Simpson's diversity index over productive rearrangements. The clones in this table, taken by TCRdb from immuneACCESS, are in-frame only. Not every clone is retained; where verified, under half of the shortfall comes from an unresolved V gene, and the cause of the rest is unknown. V, J and clone size are taken as reported in that table, and D and trimming were inferred from the DNA itself. The sample contains a few hundred thousand clones, roughly 87% of them found a single time. The top ten clonotypes cover 3% of the sample.

About this clone: This receptor's antigen is unknown. No base qualities exist here, and no much larger clone lies one base off it.

The receptor was isolated from a woman in her thirties who had recovered from COVID-19. The chain employs TRBV21-1 and TRBJ1-5. TRBV21-1 is flagged as a pseudogene. The sequenced sample was PBMCs or T cells enriched from blood (not recorded which). The DNA sequence follows: TGTGCCAGCAGAAAAGCAGTACGGTCGGGGCAGCCCCAGCATTTT. Its translation reads: CASRKAVRSGQPQHF.